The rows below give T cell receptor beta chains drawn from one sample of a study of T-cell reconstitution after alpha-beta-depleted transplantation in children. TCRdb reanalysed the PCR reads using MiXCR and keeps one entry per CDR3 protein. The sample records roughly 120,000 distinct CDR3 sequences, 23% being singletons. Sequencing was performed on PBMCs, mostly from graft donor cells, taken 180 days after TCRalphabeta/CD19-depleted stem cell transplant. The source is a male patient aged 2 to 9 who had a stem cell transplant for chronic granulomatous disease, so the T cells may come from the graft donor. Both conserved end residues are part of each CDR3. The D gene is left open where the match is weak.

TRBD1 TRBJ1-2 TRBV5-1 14 CASSADRVAYGYTF
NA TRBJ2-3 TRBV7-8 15 CASSFLRLPTDTQYF
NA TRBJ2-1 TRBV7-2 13 CASSLAHGGEQFF
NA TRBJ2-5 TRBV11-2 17 CASSLDDSFLGQETQYF
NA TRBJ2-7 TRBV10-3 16 CAISDVGLFDPYEQYF
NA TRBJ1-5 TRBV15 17 CATSGGLLGNKDQPQHF
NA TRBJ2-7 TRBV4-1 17 CASSQDSWGAPSYEQYF
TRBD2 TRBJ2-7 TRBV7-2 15 CASSLAVLAGYEQYF
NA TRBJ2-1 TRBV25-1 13 CASSGKKGTPQFF
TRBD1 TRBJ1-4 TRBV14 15 CASRGGGQSNEKLFF
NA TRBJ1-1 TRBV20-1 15 CSASSHGGLFTEAFF
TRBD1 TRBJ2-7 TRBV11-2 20 CASSLYGQGQGMAGDHEQYF
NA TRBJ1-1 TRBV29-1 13 CSVGLGGGTEAFF
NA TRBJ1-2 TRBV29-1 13 CSVEGPRNYGYTF
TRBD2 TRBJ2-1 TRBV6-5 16 CASSRTSGSDGNEQFF
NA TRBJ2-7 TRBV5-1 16 CASSLDPVRTTYEQYF
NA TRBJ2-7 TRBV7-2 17 CASSPQVLAGRSYEQYF
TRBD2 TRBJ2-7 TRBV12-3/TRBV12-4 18 CASTSIRLGTSEWYEQYF
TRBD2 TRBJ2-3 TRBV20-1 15 CSAPSSGRASDTQYF
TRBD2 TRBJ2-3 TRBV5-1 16 CASSPGTSYGTDTQYF
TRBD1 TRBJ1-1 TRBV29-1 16 CSVPFGGDRSNTEAFF
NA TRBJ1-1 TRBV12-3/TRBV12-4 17 CASIPTEWGELNTEAFF
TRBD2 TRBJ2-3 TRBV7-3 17 CASSLGLAGGLLDTQYF
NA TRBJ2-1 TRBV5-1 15 CASSFGPSSYNEQFF
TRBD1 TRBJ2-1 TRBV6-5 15 CASSSTGGSYNEQFF
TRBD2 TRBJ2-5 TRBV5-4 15 CASSSGLAGQETQYF
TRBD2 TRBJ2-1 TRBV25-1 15 CASSEWLADYNEQFF
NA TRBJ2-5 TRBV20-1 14 CSARMVEGGETQYF
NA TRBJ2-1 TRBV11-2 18 CASSFLSDDGSHHNEQFF
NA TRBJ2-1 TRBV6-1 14 CASTYGSSYNEQFF
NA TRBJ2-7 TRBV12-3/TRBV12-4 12 CASRGTGYEQYF
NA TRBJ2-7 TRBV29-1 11 CSVEESYEQYF
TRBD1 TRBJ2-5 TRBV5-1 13 CASSYRGQETQYF
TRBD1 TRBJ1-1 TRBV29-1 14 CSVSAGGWGTEAFF
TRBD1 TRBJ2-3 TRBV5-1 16 CASSFDGTGTTDTQYF
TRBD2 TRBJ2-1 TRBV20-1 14 CSARELAGGNEQFF
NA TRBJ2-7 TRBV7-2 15 CASSLAGSPSYEQYF
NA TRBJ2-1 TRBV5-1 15 CASSLAWPPYNEQFF
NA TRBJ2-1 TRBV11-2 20 CASSFIRTRGMGSSYNEQFF
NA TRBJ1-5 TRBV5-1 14 CASSLDGYGQPQHF
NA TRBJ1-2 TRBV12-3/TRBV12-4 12 CASSPEGYGYTF
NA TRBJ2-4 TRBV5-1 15 CASSLDGLAKNIQYF
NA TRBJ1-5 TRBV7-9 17 CASSKWGAPGINQPQHF
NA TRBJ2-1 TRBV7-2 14 CAPVGVRRYNEQFF
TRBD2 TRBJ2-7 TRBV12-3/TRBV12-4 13 CASSLLLAGHRYF
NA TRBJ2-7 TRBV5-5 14 CASSYPNDPYEQYF
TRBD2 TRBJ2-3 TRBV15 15 CATSISGSVRDTQYF
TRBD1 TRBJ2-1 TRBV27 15 CASSLPGQGNNEQFF
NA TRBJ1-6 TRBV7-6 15 CASSLESTVGSPLHF
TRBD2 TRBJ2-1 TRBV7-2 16 CASSPSGKGWYNEQFF
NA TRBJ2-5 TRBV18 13 CASSPYRQETQYF
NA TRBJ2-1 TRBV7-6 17 CASSSPWRQVPVNEQFF
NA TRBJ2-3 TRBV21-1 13 CASIQGSTDTQYF
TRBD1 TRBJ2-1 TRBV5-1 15 CASSLEGQGVNEQFF